Shown below are 21 T cell receptor beta chains from a single sample sequenced in a study of Ad26.COV2.S vaccination and SARS-CoV-2 variants. The treatment: about 20 received Ad26.COV2.S at low or high dose, single or two shots; 5 received placebo; per-sample allocation not given. Samples analyzed were those drawn on day 63 after the first vaccine or placebo injection. The data were produced by immunoSEQ multiplex PCR, yet TCRdb's version contains in-frame clones alone and is incomplete. The sample carries about 410,000 clones, more than 85% recorded once. The source material was peripheral blood, sampled in a trial of Ad26.COV2.S vaccine versus placebo. These receptors came from a person aged 18-60 years who received the Ad26.COV2.S COVID-19 vaccine or a placebo.

The rearrangement uses TRBV10-3 and TRBJ1-2; TRBD1 might be the D (5 bases). Trimming pared 6 bases from V and 3 bases from J, leaving 14 bases between. Germline CDR1 is ENHRY and CDR2 is SYGVKD. The CDR3 consists of 14 residues. The CDR3 DNA sequence: TGTGCCATCAGAGCCGCAGGGCTTCACTATGGCTACACCTTC. The encoded protein is CAIRAAGLHYGYTF.

This chain connects TRBV5-4 to TRBJ2-6, with a weak D call TRBD2 (5 bases). Germline V gene data show CDR1 as SGHNT and CDR2 as YYREEE (reference sequence). The CDR3 totals 15 residues. Trimming removed 4 bases from V and 6 bases from J, with 14 bases in between. CDR3 DNA: TGTGCCAGCAGCGGAGAGGGAAGGGAGGCCAACGTCCTGACTTTC. Translating it yields CASSGEGREANVLTF. Full variable domain (missing parts from reference TRBV5-4 and TRBJ2-6): ETGVTQSPTHLIKTRGQQVTLRCSSQSGHNTVSWYQQALGQGPQFIFQYYREEENGRGNFPPRFSGLQFPNYSSELNVNALELDDSALYLCASSGEGREANVLTFGAGSRLTVL.

A single count supports this clone. The V and J genes are TRBV5-1 and TRBJ1-1; D unclear. V lost 0 bases and J 4 bases, leaving 4 bases between the germline ends. CDR1 and CDR2 from the germline V gene are SGHRS and YFSETQ. The CDR3 consists of 12 residues. CDR3 nucleotides: TGCGCCAGCAGCTTGGATTTCACTGAAGCTTTCTTT. Translation gives CASSLDFTEAFF. The full variable domain, with the rest looked up from reference TRBV5-1 and TRBJ1-1, is KAGVTQTPRYLIKTRGQQVTLSCSPISGHRSVSWYQQTPGQGLQFLFEYFSETQRNKGNFPGRFSGRQFSNSRSEMNVSTLELGDSALYLCASSLDFTEAFFGQGTRLTVV.

The rearrangement joins TRBV4-1 to TRBJ1-2; D uncertain. The length of the CDR3 is 13 residues. Trimming stripped 0 bases from V and 8 bases from J, with 10 bases between. Germline lookup yields CDR1 MGHRA and CDR2 YSYEKL. The CDR3 reads CASSQDSTDGYTF. The CDR3 DNA sequence: TGCGCCAGCAGCCAAGATAGCACAGACGGCTACACCTTC.

This clone showed up just once. The chain links TRBV7-2 to TRBJ2-1; no firm D call. There are 14 residues in the CDR3. The germline V and J ends were trimmed by 5 bases and 8 bases, with 16 bases remaining between them. The germline CDR1 and CDR2 sequences are SGHTA and FQGNSA. Here the CDR3 DNA reads TGTGCCAGCAGCCACCGTGGGCAGGTCGATGAGCAGTTCTTC. Translating gives CASSHRGQVDEQFF.

V gene TRBV6-5 combines with J gene TRBJ2-7; unclear D gene. The CDR3 is 14 residues long. Germline V CDR1 and CDR2: MNHEY, SVGAGI. V lost 4 bases and J 0 bases, leaving 10 bases between the germline ends. The CDR3 protein is CASSSGLGSYEQYF. CDR3 coding DNA: TGTGCCAGCAGTTCCGGCCTTGGCTCCTACGAGCAGTACTTC.

J is TRBJ2-5 and V is TRBV25-1; TRBD2 aligns across 11 bases. Germline CDR1 and CDR2: MGHDK and SYGVNS. V lost 4 bases, J lost 2 bases, and 3 bases stayed unmatched. The CDR3 is 15 amino acids. Here the CDR3 reads CASSVASGGQETQYF. CDR3 DNA sequence: TGTGCCAGCAGTGTAGCTAGCGGGGGGCAAGAGACCCAGTACTTC.

The chain links TRBV6-6 to TRBJ1-3; D may be TRBD1 (6 bases). Germline V gene lookup returns CDR1 MNHNY and CDR2 SVGAGI (reference sequence). The CDR3 consists of 15 residues. V lost 7 bases and J lost 0, with 13 bases in between. CDR3 loop: CASIPGASSGNTIYF. The CDR3, as DNA: TGTGCCAGCATCCCAGGGGCTAGCTCTGGAAACACCATATATTTT.

The chain is built from TRBV5-4 and TRBJ1-1, with D perhaps TRBD1 (5 bases). CDR1 and CDR2 from the germline V gene are SGHNT and YYREEE (reference sequence). The CDR3 extends over 14 amino acids. Trimming removed 4 bases from V and 0 bases from J, with 10 bases in between. The CDR3, as DNA: TGTGCCAGCAGCACCCCGACAGTGAACACTGAAGCTTTCTTT. Its protein is CASSTPTVNTEAFF. Full variable domain (missing parts from reference TRBV5-4 and TRBJ1-1): ETGVTQSPTHLIKTRGQQVTLRCSSQSGHNTVSWYQQALGQGPQFIFQYYREEENGRGNFPPRFSGLQFPNYSSELNVNALELDDSALYLCASSTPTVNTEAFFGQGTRLTVV.

This clone was seen a handful of times. The chain combines TRBV30 with TRBJ1-1, with no clear D. CDR3 size: 12 residues. The ends were cut back, 4 bases at V and 0 bases at J, with 6 bases in the middle. Per germline, CDR1 GTSNPN and CDR2 SVGIG (reference sequence). The CDR3 here is CAWTRLNTEAFF. CDR3 sequence (DNA): TGTGCCTGGACTCGGCTGAACACTGAAGCTTTCTTT.

This clone was found a few times. V usage is TRBV12-5 and J usage is TRBJ1-2; no firm D call. V lost 2 bases to trimming and J lost 6 bases, with 7 bases between them. This CDR3 is built from 12 residues. Germline CDR1 reads LGHNT; CDR2 reads FRNRAP. Written as DNA, the CDR3 is TGTGCTAGTGGTTTGTATCTGGATGGCTACACCTTC. It specifies CASGLYLDGYTF.

V gene TRBV27 combines with J gene TRBJ2-3; TRBD2 matches 8 bases. Germline CDR1 and CDR2: MNHEY and SMNVEV (reference sequence). The CDR3 extends over 17 amino acids. The J segment lost 1 base and the V segment lost 6 bases, leaving 12 bases of the junction unmatched. CDR3 nucleotides: TGTGCCAGCAGAGTGGAGCGGGGGAGCTTCCGCACAGATACGCAGTATTTT. This sequence encodes CASRVERGSFRTDTQYF.

The chain carries TRBV20-1 and TRBJ2-3; 8 bases map to TRBD1. Germline V gene sequence: CDR1 DFQATT, CDR2 SNEGSKA (reference sequence). This CDR3 region has 14 residues. The junction had 3 bases not matched to a gene; V was cut back by 3 bases and J by 1 base. CDR3 region: CSASQDRGTDTQYF. CDR3 sequence (DNA): TGCAGTGCTAGTCAGGACAGGGGCACAGATACGCAGTATTTT.

The CDR3 region is CASSWGTSGGQGTQYF. The DNA for the CDR3 is TGTGCCAGCAGCTGGGGGACTAGCGGGGGTCAGGGTACGCAGTATTTT. The V and J genes are TRBV11-1 and TRBJ2-3; 14 positions match TRBD2. The CDR3 consists of 16 residues. CDR1 is SGHAT, CDR2 FQDESV, per germline (reference sequence). V lost 4 bases, J lost 8 bases, and 8 bases stayed unmatched.

This sequence joins TRBV25-1 and TRBJ1-6, with 8 positions matching TRBD1. Germline V gives CDR1 MGHDK, CDR2 SYGVNS. Trimming at V came to 6 bases and at J to 7 bases, leaving 2 bases not matched to a gene. CDR3 length: 13 amino acids. The CDR3 loop is CASSGQGNSPLHF. The CDR3 DNA reads as TGTGCCAGCAGCGGACAGGGAAATTCACCCCTCCACTTT.

A word on this clone: Other DNA sequences in the same sample also yield this CDR3. The chain carries TRBV20-1 and TRBJ2-5; D remains unclear. The CDR3 has 10 residues. Per the germline V gene, CDR1 is DFQATT and CDR2 is SNEGSKA (reference sequence). Trimming stripped 5 bases from V and 2 bases from J, with 3 bases between. The CDR3 DNA sequence: TGCAGTGCTCGACAAGAGACCCAGTACTTC. Protein sequence: CSARQETQYF.

As for this clone: The same CDR3 arises from other DNA sequences in this sample as well. The J gene is TRBJ2-5, the V gene TRBV12-3 or TRBV12-4; D gene uncertain. Trimming pared 3 bases from V and 5 bases from J, leaving 4 bases between. The CDR3 is made up of 11 amino acids. CDR3 sequence: CASSFRETQYF. The CDR3, as DNA: TGTGCCAGCAGTTTTCGGGAGACCCAGTACTTC.

This clone appeared a few times. This chain joins TRBV3-1 (or the pseudogene TRBV3-2) and TRBJ2-2; D possibly corresponds to TRBD1 (5 bases). V lost 1 base, J lost 2 bases, and 8 bases lay in between. The CDR3 runs to 15 residues. Germline V gene lookup returns CDR1 LGHDT and CDR2 YNNKEL (reference sequence). The CDR3 DNA reads TGTGCCAGCAGCCAAGTGACAGCTAACACCGGGGAGCTGTTTTTT. Amino acid sequence: CASSQVTANTGELFF.

The genes are TRBV2 and TRBJ1-2; D is unresolved. With 7 bases removed from V and 9 bases from J, the gap between germline ends came to 21 bases. The V gene's germline CDR1 is SNHLY and CDR2 FYNNEI. The CDR3 spans 14 residues. The CDR3 nucleotides are TGTGCCAGCACCAACGACGCGGGGTCTTTTAGCTACACCTTC. This gives the protein CASTNDAGSFSYTF.

The chain joins TRBV2 to TRBJ1-4; 8 bases are a match to TRBD1. J lost 9 bases, V lost 7 bases, and 7 bases had no gene match. The germline gives CDR1 SNHLY, CDR2 FYNNEI. CDR3 length: 13 residues. The CDR3 bases are TGTGCCAGCACTACGGACAGGGAACAAAAACTGTTTTTT. The encoded protein is CASTTDREQKLFF.

This clone was observed a single time. V usage is TRBV6-2 or TRBV6-3 and J usage is TRBJ2-1, with 10 bases that match TRBD2. With V trimmed by 5 bases and J by 3 bases, 7 bases remained unmatched. Germline CDR1 and CDR2: MNHEY and SVGEGT. CDR3 length equals 16 residues. The CDR3 sequence is CASSTSGTGFYNEQFF. The CDR3 nucleotides read TGTGCCAGCAGTACTAGCGGGACAGGCTTCTACAATGAGCAGTTCTTC.